Here is one T cell receptor (beta chain) with its context. CDR3 length: 15 amino acids. V lost 6 bases and J lost 2; bases outside the gene matches: 6. Germline-derived CDR1 and CDR2 are ENHRY and SYGVKD. Repertoires were generated with immunoSEQ multiplex PCR, while TCRdb's copy carries only in-frame clones and drops some. Of tens of thousands of clones in the sample, about four fifths were seen once. The source of the sample is a study of Tregs in tolerant kidney transplant recipients. CD4+CD25+CD127- Tregs, CD4+CD25- non-Tregs, CD4 and CD8 cells were sorted. The receptor comes from a human donor in good health. Material: CD4+ T cells from blood. The chain is built from TRBV10-3 and TRBJ1-1, with TRBD1 matching over 10 bases. Here the CDR3 reads CAIRTTGGGNTEAFF. DNA of the CDR3: TGTGCCATCAGAACGACAGGGGGCGGAAACACTGAAGCTTTCTTT.